A single T cell receptor beta chain is shown here with its context. This specimen comes from a study of blood T cell repertoires in COVID-19. Overall study: PBMCs, B-cell-depleted T cells, or T cells provided the cDNA or gDNA that made up the material.

Assay: immunoSEQ multiplex PCR; the TCRdb copy retains only in-frame clones and omits some. The sample records 99,000 or so clones, around 85% being singletons. CDR1 and CDR2 (germline): SGHVS, FQNEAQ. The CDR3 runs 15 residues. With 4 bases clipped from V and 1 base from J, the junction kept 3 bases outside the gene matches. The sample taken for sequencing was peripheral blood. The TCR sequence derives from an elderly woman with active or convalescent COVID-19. The rearrangement joins TRBV7-8 to TRBJ1-4; TRBD1 matches at 7 bases. The CDR3 DNA reads TGTGCCAGCAGCTCTCGGGACAGAACTAATGAAAAACTGTTTTTT. It is translated as CASSSRDRTNEKLFF.